This T cell receptor beta chain was found in a study of T-cell memory formation after mild COVID-19. Study-wide background: TCR clusters were mostly confined to one donor each. Study-level results: The finding that pre-infection memory included some responding clones suggested that cross-reactive memory joined. The authors left the SARS-CoV-2 specificity of second-wave clones peaking on day 37 unconfirmed.

This clonotype was detected only a few times. Its antigen is unknown. TCRdb independently ran MiXCR on the 5' RACE reads; one entry per CDR3 protein. The sample yields 400,000 or so distinct CDR3 sequences, over 20% seen once. Unmatched junction bases numbered 11, after V lost 3 bases and J lost 1 base. Germline CDR1 LGHDT, CDR2 YNNKEL (reference sequence). The CDR3 totals 18 residues. The sample consisted of PBMCs or a T cell subset sorted from them (not recorded which). The sequence came from an adult woman who had mild COVID-19 (a few samples of this study predate the infection). Cell type and time point are not known. V and J are TRBV3-1 and TRBJ2-3; 9 nucleotides line up with TRBD2. The CDR3 DNA reads TGTGCCAGCAGCCACCCCTCACGAGCGGGGGGCCGCACAGATACGCAGTATTTT. Protein product: CASSHPSRAGGRTDTQYF.